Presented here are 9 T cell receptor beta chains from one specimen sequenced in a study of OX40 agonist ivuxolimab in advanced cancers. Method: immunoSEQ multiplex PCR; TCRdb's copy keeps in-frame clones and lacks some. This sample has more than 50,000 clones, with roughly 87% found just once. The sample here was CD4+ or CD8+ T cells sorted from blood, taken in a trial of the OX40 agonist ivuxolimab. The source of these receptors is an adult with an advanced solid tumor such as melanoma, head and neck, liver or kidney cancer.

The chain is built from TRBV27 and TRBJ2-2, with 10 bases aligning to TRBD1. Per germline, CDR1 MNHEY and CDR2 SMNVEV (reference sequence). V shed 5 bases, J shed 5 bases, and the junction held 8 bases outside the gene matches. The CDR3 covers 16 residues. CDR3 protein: CASSPYLGQGTGELFF. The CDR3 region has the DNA TGTGCCAGCAGTCCCTATCTGGGACAGGGGACCGGGGAGCTGTTTTTT.

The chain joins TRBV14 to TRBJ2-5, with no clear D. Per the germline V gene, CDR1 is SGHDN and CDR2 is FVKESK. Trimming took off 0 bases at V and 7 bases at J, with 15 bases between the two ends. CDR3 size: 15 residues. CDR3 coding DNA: TGTGCCAGCAGCCAAGATTCTGGAGCGTCGGTGACCCAGTACTTC. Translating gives CASSQDSGASVTQYF.

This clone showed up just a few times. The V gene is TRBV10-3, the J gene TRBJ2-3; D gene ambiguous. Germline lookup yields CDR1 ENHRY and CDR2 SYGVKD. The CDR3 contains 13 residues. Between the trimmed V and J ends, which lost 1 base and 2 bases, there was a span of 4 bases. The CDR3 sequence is CAISELVTDTQYF. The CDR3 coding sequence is TGTGCCATCAGTGAGTTGGTCACAGATACGCAGTATTTT.

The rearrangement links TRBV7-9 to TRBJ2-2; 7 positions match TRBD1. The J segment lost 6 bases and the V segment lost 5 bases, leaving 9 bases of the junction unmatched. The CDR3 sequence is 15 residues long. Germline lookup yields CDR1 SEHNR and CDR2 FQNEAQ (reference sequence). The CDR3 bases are TGTGCCAGCAGCCCGGTGACAGGGAATTCCGGGGAGCTGTTTTTT. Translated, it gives CASSPVTGNSGELFF. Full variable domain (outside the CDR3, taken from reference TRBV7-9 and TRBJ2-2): DTGVSQNPRHKITKRGQNVTFRCDPISEHNRLYWYRQTLGQGPEFLTYFQNEAQLEKSRLLSDRFSAERPKGSFSTLEIQRTEQGDSAMYLCASSPVTGNSGELFFGEGSRLTVL.

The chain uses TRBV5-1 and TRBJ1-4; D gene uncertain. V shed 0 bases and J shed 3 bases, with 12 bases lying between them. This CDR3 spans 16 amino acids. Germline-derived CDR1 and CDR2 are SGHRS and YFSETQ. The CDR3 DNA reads TGCGCCAGCAGCTTGGCGCCGGCTTCGGCTAATGAAAAACTGTTTTTT. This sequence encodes CASSLAPASANEKLFF.

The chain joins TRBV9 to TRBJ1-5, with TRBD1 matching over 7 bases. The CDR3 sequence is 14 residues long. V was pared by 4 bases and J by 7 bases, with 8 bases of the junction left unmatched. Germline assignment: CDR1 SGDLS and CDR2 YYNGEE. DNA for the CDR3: TGTGCCAGCAGCTCAGGGGGAGGGGTACAGCCCCAGCATTTT. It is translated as CASSSGGGVQPQHF. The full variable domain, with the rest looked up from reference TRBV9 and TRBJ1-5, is DSGVTQTPKHLITATGQRVTLRCSPRSGDLSVYWYQQSLDQGLQFLIQYYNGEERAKGNILERFSAQQFPDLHSELNLSSLELGDSALYFCASSSGGGVQPQHFGDGTRLSIL.

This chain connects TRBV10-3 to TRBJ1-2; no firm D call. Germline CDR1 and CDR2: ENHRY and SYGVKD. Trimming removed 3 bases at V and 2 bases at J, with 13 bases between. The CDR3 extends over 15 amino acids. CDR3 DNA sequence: TGTGCCATCAGTGATAGGGCCCCGAGCAACTATGGCTACACCTTC. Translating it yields CAISDRAPSNYGYTF.

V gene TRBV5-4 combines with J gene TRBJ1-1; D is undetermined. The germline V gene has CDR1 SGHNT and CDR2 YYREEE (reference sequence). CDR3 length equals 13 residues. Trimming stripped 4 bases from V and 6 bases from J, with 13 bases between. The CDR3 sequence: CASSPSRESEAFF. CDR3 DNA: TGTGCCAGCAGCCCCTCCCGGGAGTCTGAAGCTTTCTTT. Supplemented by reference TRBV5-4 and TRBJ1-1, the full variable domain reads ETGVTQSPTHLIKTRGQQVTLRCSSQSGHNTVSWYQQALGQGPQFIFQYYREEENGRGNFPPRFSGLQFPNYSSELNVNALELDDSALYLCASSPSRESEAFFGQGTRLTVV.

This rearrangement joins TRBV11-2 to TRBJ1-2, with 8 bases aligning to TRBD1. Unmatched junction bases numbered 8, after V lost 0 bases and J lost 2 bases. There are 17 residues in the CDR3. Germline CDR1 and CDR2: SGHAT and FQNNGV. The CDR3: CASSLDFGQGANYGYTF. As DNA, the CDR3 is TGTGCCAGCAGCTTAGATTTTGGACAGGGAGCCAACTATGGCTACACCTTC.